These T cell receptor beta chains were read from a single sample in a study of cytomegalovirus exposure and HLA in healthy donors. The assay was immunoSEQ multiplex PCR, and TCRdb's table has in-frame clones only and misses some. Of 250,000 to 350,000 clones in the sample, 70% to 90% were seen once. Sequencing was performed on PBMCs. The receptors were gathered from a man aged 35 to 55 in good health and CMV-seropositive. CDR3s include the opening cysteine and the closing phenylalanine or tryptophan. D genes are given only for firm matches. The size entry is marked missing in some rows and otherwise reads once, few, many or a size class.

>TRBJ2-5|TRBV11-2|TRBD2|.
TGTGCCAGCAGCTTAGGGCTAGCGGGAGAGACCCAGTACTTC
CASSLGLAGETQYF
>TRBJ2-7|TRBV5-5|.|many
TGTGCCAGCAGCCCCCCAGGACTAGGGGGGAAAGGCTCCTACGAGCAGTACTTC
CASSPPGLGGKGSYEQYF
>TRBJ2-7|TRBV7-9|TRBD1|once
TGTGCCAGCAGCGGAATGACAGGGGCGTTAGGCGAGCAGTACTTC
CASSGMTGALGEQYF
>TRBJ1-4|TRBV23-1|TRBD1|.
TGCGCCAGCACGCGGACAGGGGGAATAGGGGAGGATGAAAAACTGTTTTTT
CASTRTGGIGEDEKLFF
>TRBJ2-3|TRBV18|.|.
TGTGCCAGCTCACCACGATCTACAGTAAGCACAGATACGCAGTATTTT
CASSPRSTVSTDTQYF
>TRBJ2-5|TRBV5-1|TRBD1|.
TGCGCCAGCAGCTTGGTCGGGACAGGGGCATGGGAGACCCAGTACTTC
CASSLVGTGAWETQYF
>TRBJ2-7|TRBV9|.|.
TGTGCCAGCAGCGCCAGGGACACACGGTACGAGCAGTACTTC
CASSARDTRYEQYF
>TRBJ1-1|TRBV30|.|once
TGTGCCTGGAGGCCCTCCGGGGGGCATGGAACTGAAGCTTTCTTT
CAWRPSGGHGTEAFF
>TRBJ2-5|TRBV4-1|TRBD1|.
TGCGCCAGCAGCCAAGGACAGGGGGCTCGGGAGACCCAGTACTTC
CASSQGQGARETQYF
>TRBJ2-3|TRBV11-2|.|once
TGTGCCAGCAGTCCCCTCTATGGAGCCTCAGATACGCAGTATTTT
CASSPLYGASDTQYF
>TRBJ2-5|TRBV6-4|.|.
TGTGCCAGCAGTGACTCCCCGGCGGAGCCTAGAGAGACCCAGTACTTC
CASSDSPAEPRETQYF
>TRBJ1-5|TRBV28|TRBD1|.
TGTGCCAGCAGTTTCACAGGGGCGGGTCAGCCCCAGCATTTT
CASSFTGAGQPQHF
>TRBJ2-2|TRBV9|TRBD1|.
TGTGCCAGCAGCCTCCGGGGACAGTCGAACACCGGGGAGCTGTTTTTT
CASSLRGQSNTGELFF
>TRBJ2-3|TRBV30|.|.
TGTGCCTGGAGTGTAGCCTCAGATACGCAGTATTTT
CAWSVASDTQYF
>TRBJ2-2|TRBV5-1|.|.
TGCGCCAGCAGAGGGGGATCCACCGGGGAGCTGTTTTTT
CASRGGSTGELFF
>TRBJ1-6|TRBV6-6|.|.
TGTGCCAGCAGTTACTCGGAAACCGCCGGGGGTTCACCCCTCCACTTT
CASSYSETAGGSPLHF
>TRBJ2-7|TRBV2|TRBD1|once
TGTGCCAGCAGTTCGACAGGGGTTATTTTGGAGCAGTACTTC
CASSSTGVILEQYF
>TRBJ2-1|TRBV5-6|TRBD2|.
TGTGCCAGCAGCGGGACTAGCGGGGTCTCCTACAATGAGCAGTTCTTC
CASSGTSGVSYNEQFF
>TRBJ1-5|TRBV6-1|TRBD1|.
TGTGCCAGCAGAGTGGACAGGGGGATTTATCAGCCCCAGCATTTT
CASRVDRGIYQPQHF
>TRBJ1-5|TRBV28|.|.
TGTGCCAGCAGTTGGTCATCCGGTCCCCATCAGCCCCAGCATTTT
CASSWSSGPHQPQHF
>TRBJ1-2|TRBV6-5|.|few
TGTGCCAGCAGTTCGACCGGGAACTATGGCTACACCTTC
CASSSTGNYGYTF
>TRBJ2-7|TRBV5-1|.|.
TGCGCCAGCAGCTTGGAACTAACCTACGAGCAGTACTTC
CASSLELTYEQYF
>TRBJ1-2|TRBV6-6|.|.
TGTGCCAGCAGTTATCGGCCGGGCGGGAATGGCTACACCTTC
CASSYRPGGNGYTF
>TRBJ1-2|TRBV6-1|.|.
TGTGCCAGCAGTGAAGTGGACATAAACTATGGCTACACCTTC
CASSEVDINYGYTF
>TRBJ2-5|TRBV7-2|TRBD2|.
TGTGCCAGCAGCTTAGGGCTAGCGGGAGGGCAAGAGACCCAGTACTTC
CASSLGLAGGQETQYF
>TRBJ2-7|TRBV4-2|.|.
TGTGCCAGCAGCCCGAATCTGCAGTCCTACGAGCAGTACTTC
CASSPNLQSYEQYF
>TRBJ1-1|TRBV5-4|.|.
TGTGCCAGCAGCTTGGTGGGGCAGCTGAACACTGAAGCTTTCTTT
CASSLVGQLNTEAFF
>TRBJ1-1|TRBV10-3|TRBD1|.
TGTGCCATCAGCCCAACAGGGGGCGCGAACACTGAAGCTTTCTTT
CAISPTGGANTEAFF
>TRBJ1-2|TRBV7-2|.|.
TGTGCCAGCAGCGTTCAGTCCGGGGGAGGCTACACCTTC
CASSVQSGGGYTF
>TRBJ2-5|TRBV7-8|TRBD1|.
TGTGCCAGCAGCTCCTCCCGACAGGGAGTCCAAGAGGACTTC
CASSSSRQGVQEDF
>TRBJ2-7|TRBV4-3|.|.
TGCGCCAGCAGCCAAGACAGGGTGGCCCGGGTCGAGCAGTACTTC
CASSQDRVARVEQYF
>TRBJ2-3|TRBV6-6|.|.
TGTGCCAGCAGTTACTCGCCGACAGGTAGCACAGATACGCAGTATTTT
CASSYSPTGSTDTQYF
>TRBJ2-7|TRBV7-2|TRBD1|.
TGTGCCAGCAGCTGGTCGACAGGGGGCTACGAGCAGTACTTC
CASSWSTGGYEQYF
>TRBJ1-2|TRBV10-3|TRBD1|.
TGTGCCATCAGTGAGGGTACTTTAAGGGGGCTTAACTATGGCTACACCTTC
CAISEGTLRGLNYGYTF
>TRBJ2-1|TRBV7-6|TRBD2|once
TGTGCCAGCAGCCCCGGGACTAGCGGGAGCAATGAGCAGTTCTTC
CASSPGTSGSNEQFF
>TRBJ2-5|TRBV7-2|.|.
TGTGCCAGCAGCTCCCGAGGGGGGGCTAGGGAGACCCAGTACTTC
CASSSRGGARETQYF
>TRBJ2-7|TRBV27|TRBD1|.
TGTGCCAGCAGTTCGCACCCAGGGGGATACGAGCAGTACTTC
CASSSHPGGYEQYF
>TRBJ2-3|TRBV29-1|.|.
TGCAGCGGAGTTACAGATACGCAGTATTTT
CSGVTDTQYF
>TRBJ1-2|TRBV5-1|.|once
TGCGCCAGCAGCTTGGGGCCAGGGGCCCGAAACTATGGCTACACCTTC
CASSLGPGARNYGYTF
>TRBJ2-7|TRBV28|TRBD2|.
TGTGCCAGCAGACTTACTAGCGGGAAAGGTTACGAGCAGTACTTC
CASRLTSGKGYEQYF
>TRBJ1-2|TRBV2|.|once
TGTGCCAGCAGTTCGGACAGTGACTATGGCTACACCTTC
CASSSDSDYGYTF
>TRBJ2-1|TRBV27|.|.
TGTGCCAGCAGTTTATCGTACGGGAGCGAGCAGTTCTTC
CASSLSYGSEQFF
>TRBJ2-7|TRBV4-1|TRBD2|.
TGCGCCAGCAGCCACTCGACTAGCGGGTTATCCTACGAGCAGTACTTC
CASSHSTSGLSYEQYF
>TRBJ1-1|TRBV4-1|.|few
TGCGCCAGCAGCCAGCTCAGGGGAACTGAAGCTTTCTTT
CASSQLRGTEAFF
>TRBJ2-1|TRBV29-1|.|.
TGCAGCGTTGTTATGTTATACAATGAGCAGTTCTTC
CSVVMLYNEQFF
>TRBJ2-6|TRBV28|TRBD1|.
TGTGCCAGCAGTGCTATCTTCGGACAGGGCGGAGTCCTGACTTTC
CASSAIFGQGGVLTF